This entry features one T cell receptor (beta chain) sequence. This CDR3 has 19 amino acids. Trimming cost V 4 bases and J 1 base; bases outside gene matches: 12. CDR1 SGHVS and CDR2 FQNEAQ come from the germline V gene. Original methodology: Nucleated cell number was recorded as an estimate derived from reference gene primer amplification. Produced via immunoSEQ multiplex PCR; TCRdb's table is partial and in-frame only. V, J and clone size are taken as reported in that table, and D and trimming were inferred from the DNA itself. The sample carries approximately 140,000 clones, 88% recorded once. Participants came from fewer than 25 US areas, aged about 18 to 89 years. The data were obtained in a study of blood T cell repertoires in COVID-19. Study background: COVID-19 samples, acute and convalescent, were from the United States, Italy and Spain. Sample material is recorded as cDNA or gDNA derived from T cells, B-cell-depleted T cells, or PBMCs.

Material: PBMCs or T cells enriched from blood (not recorded which). This clonotype was sampled from a woman between 25 and 40 years old with acute COVID-19. The V and J genes are TRBV7-8 and TRBJ2-6, with 8 bases fitting TRBD1. The CDR3 region has the DNA TGTGCCAGCAGCTCCCCAACAGACAGGGGTGGGTCTGGGGCCAACGTCCTGACTTTC. This sequence encodes CASSSPTDRGGSGANVLTF.